This T cell receptor (beta chain) was captured in a study of metastatic and nonmetastatic thyroid tumors. Study overall: For malignant and benign thyroid patients, tumor or nodule tissue and blood were the sources whose repertoires were compared.

About this clone: Antigen: not known. The same CDR3 can be traced to other DNA sequences in this sample.

In the study's own analysis: A papillary thyroid cancer distant-metastasis classifier was built from CDR3 differences across clinicopathological groups. Using MiXCR, TCRdb re-called clones from the PCR reads. TCRdb, rather than the study authors, made the V and J calls. The sample yields roughly 15,000 clones, approximately 19% seen once. This CDR3 has 12 amino acids. The V end was cut by 6 bases, the J end by 5 bases, with 13 bases between. Germline loops: CDR1 SQVTM, CDR2 ANQGSEA. Whole-study results and caveats: Patients with malignant thyroid tumors reportedly had significantly higher TCR beta diversity than those with benign nodules, in blood and tumor.

Thyroid surgery was preceded by no treatment in any patient. This chain joins TRBV29-1 and TRBJ2-5; D is possibly TRBD2 (5 bases). The specimen was blood. The receptor's source is a female donor with papillary thyroid cancer or a benign thyroid nodule (not recorded which). Some clones in this sample may be carry-over from other donors' samples. The CDR3 region is CSVEADGETQYF. CDR3 nucleotides: TGCAGCGTGGAGGCAGACGGCGAGACCCAGTACTTC. Variable domain in full (rest from reference TRBV29-1 and TRBJ2-5): SAVISQKPSRDICQRGTSLTIQCQVDSQVTMMFWYRQQPGQSLTLIATANQGSEATYESGFVIDKFPISRPNLTFSTLTVSNMSPEDSSIYLCSVEADGETQYFGPGTRLLVL.